This T cell receptor (beta chain) emerged from a study of blood T cell repertoires in COVID-19. Study in general: From T cells, B-cell-depleted T cells, or PBMCs came the material, which was cDNA or gDNA.

Original handling: Amplified reference gene primers provided the basis for estimating nucleated cell counts. Repertoires were generated with immunoSEQ multiplex PCR, while TCRdb's copy carries only in-frame clones and drops some. Clone size and V and J calls were adopted from that table, with D and trimming inferred from the DNA. This table holds tens of thousands of clones, under 90% found once. The germline V and J ends were trimmed by 0 bases and 8 bases, with 10 bases remaining between them. The CDR3 has 13 amino acids. CDR1 is KGHSH, CDR2 LQKENI, per germline. Sequenced material: peripheral blood. The gene calls are TRBV18 and TRBJ1-1, with no clear D. The source of this sequence is a middle-aged man with active COVID-19. Here the CDR3 DNA reads TGTGCCAGCTCACCACCGATGAGGTCGGAAGCTTTCTTT. As protein: CASSPPMRSEAFF.